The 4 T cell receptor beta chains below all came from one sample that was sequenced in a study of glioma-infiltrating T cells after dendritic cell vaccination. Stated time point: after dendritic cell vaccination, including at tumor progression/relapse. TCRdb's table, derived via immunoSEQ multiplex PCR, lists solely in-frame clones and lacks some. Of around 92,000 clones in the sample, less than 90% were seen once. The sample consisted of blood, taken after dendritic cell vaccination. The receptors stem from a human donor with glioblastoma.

DNA for the CDR3: TGCGCCAGCAGCTTGAATGTTCTAGGGGACACTGAAGCTTTCTTT. Protein product: CASSLNVLGDTEAFF. The V call is TRBV5-1, the J call TRBJ1-1; D is perhaps TRBD1 (5 bases). Trimming stripped 1 base from V and 3 bases from J, with 13 bases between. The CDR3 loop spans 15 amino acids. The germline gives CDR1 SGHRS, CDR2 YFSETQ.

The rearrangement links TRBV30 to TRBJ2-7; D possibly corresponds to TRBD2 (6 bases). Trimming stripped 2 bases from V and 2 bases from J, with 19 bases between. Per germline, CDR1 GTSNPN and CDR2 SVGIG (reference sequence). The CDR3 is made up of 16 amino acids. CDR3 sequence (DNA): TGTGCCTGGAGTCCCCCCCGGCTAGCGCCGGCCTACGAGCAGTACTTC. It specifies CAWSPPRLAPAYEQYF. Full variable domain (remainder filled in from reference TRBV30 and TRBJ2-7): SQTIHQWPATLVQPVGSPLSLECTVEGTSNPNLYWYRQAAGRGLQLLFYSVGIGQISSEVPQNLSASRPQDRQFILSSKKLLLSDSGFYLCAWSPPRLAPAYEQYFGPGTRLTVT.

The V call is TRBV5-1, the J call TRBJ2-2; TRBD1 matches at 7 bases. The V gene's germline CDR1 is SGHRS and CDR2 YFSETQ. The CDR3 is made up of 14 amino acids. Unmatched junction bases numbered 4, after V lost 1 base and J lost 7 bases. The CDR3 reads CASSLHAGGGELFF. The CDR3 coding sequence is TGCGCCAGCAGCTTGCATGCAGGGGGCGGGGAGCTGTTTTTT.

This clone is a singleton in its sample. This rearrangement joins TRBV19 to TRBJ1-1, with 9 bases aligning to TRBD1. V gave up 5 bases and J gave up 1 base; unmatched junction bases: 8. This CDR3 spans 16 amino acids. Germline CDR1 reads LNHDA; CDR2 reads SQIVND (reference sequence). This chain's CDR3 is CASSRRRTGENTEAFF. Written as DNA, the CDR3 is TGTGCCAGTAGTCGCCGCCGGACAGGGGAGAACACTGAAGCTTTCTTT. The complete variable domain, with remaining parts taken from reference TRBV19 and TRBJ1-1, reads DGGITQSPKYLFRKEGQNVTLSCEQNLNHDAMYWYRQDPGQGLRLIYYSQIVNDFQKGDIAEGYSVSREKKESFPLTVTSAQKNPTAFYLCASSRRRTGENTEAFFGQGTRLTVV.